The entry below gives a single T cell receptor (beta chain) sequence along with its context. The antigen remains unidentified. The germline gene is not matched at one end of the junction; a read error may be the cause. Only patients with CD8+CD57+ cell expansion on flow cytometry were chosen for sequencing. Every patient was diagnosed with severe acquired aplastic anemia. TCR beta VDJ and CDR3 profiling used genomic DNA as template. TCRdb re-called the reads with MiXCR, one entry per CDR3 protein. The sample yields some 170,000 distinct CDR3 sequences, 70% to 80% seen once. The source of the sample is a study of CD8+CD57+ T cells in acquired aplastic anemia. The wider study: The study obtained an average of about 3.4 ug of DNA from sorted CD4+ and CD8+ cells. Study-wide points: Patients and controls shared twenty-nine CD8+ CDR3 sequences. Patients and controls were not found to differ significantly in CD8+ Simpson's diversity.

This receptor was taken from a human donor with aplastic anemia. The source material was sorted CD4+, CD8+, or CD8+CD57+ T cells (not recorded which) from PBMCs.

The CDR3 coding sequence is TGTGCCAGCAGTCCGACGTGGGGGCAGGTGGAGACCCAGTACTTC. The encoded protein is CASSPTWGQVETQYF. This chain connects TRBV10-3 to TRBJ2-5; a weak D match, TRBD1 (6 bases). This CDR3 is built from 15 residues. The germline V gene has CDR1 ENHRY and CDR2 SYGVKD.